The 25 T cell receptor beta chains presented below share a single source sample, sequenced in a study of identical twins. TCRdb analysed the 5' RACE reads with MiXCR anew, one entry per CDR3 protein. The sample includes just over 500,000 distinct CDR3 sequences, roughly 21% of them seen just once. This same sample was also part of a study on T cells expressing NK-cell markers.

The sequencing sample was made of CD4+ T cells sorted from blood. These receptors came from a woman aged 18-29 years in good health.

This clonotype has a count of ten or more. This chain joins TRBV27 and TRBJ2-3, with D possibly being TRBD2 (5 bases). The CDR3 contains 13 residues. Trimming shortened V by 4 bases and J by 9 bases, and 14 bases separated the two germline ends. From germline, CDR1 is MNHEY and CDR2 SMNVEV (reference sequence). The CDR3 loop is CASSSGEGRTQYF. CDR3 in DNA: TGTGCCAGCAGTTCAGGAGAGGGTCGGACGCAGTATTTT.

The chain employs TRBV6-5 and TRBJ1-2; D ambiguous. V lost 8 bases to trimming and J lost 5 bases, with 15 bases between them. CDR1 and CDR2 from the germline V gene are MNHEY and SVGAGI. CDR3 length equals 13 residues. The CDR3 nucleotides are TGTGCCAGCCGACTGCTCGAGGCTTATGGCTACACCTTC. Its translation: CASRLLEAYGYTF.

Only a few counts were recorded for this clonotype. The chain combines TRBV19 with TRBJ1-2; D gene unclear. CDR3 length: 13 residues. The germline V gene has CDR1 LNHDA and CDR2 SQIVND (reference sequence). V was shortened by 2 bases and J by 8 bases, with 12 bases between the two germline ends. As DNA, the CDR3 is TGTGCCAGTAGTATAATCGGCATGGAAGGCTACACCTTC. This encodes CASSIIGMEGYTF.

This clonotype was seen once. The genes are TRBV20-1 and TRBJ2-5; maybe TRBD2 (5 bases). CDR1 and CDR2 from the germline V gene are DFQATT and SNEGSKA (reference sequence). This CDR3 region has 12 residues. The germline V and J ends were trimmed by 4 bases and 5 bases, with 11 bases remaining between them. The DNA of the CDR3 is TGCAGTGCTACCCGGGAAGGGGAGACCCAGTACTTC. This encodes CSATREGETQYF.

This clonotype was recorded many times. V gene TRBV12-3 or TRBV12-4 combines with J gene TRBJ2-1; D is uncertain. The CDR3 is made up of 11 amino acids. The germline V and J ends were trimmed by 1 base and 10 bases, with 5 bases remaining between them. The CDR3 loop reads CASSLGAEQFF. The CDR3 region has the DNA TGTGCCAGCAGTTTAGGGGCAGAGCAGTTCTTC.

This clonotype was detected only a few times. CDR3 sequence reads: CASSSTPGGSAYGYTF. In DNA form, the CDR3 reads TGTGCCAGCAGCTCAACTCCAGGGGGCAGCGCCTATGGCTACACCTTC. This rearrangement joins TRBV9 to TRBJ1-2, with TRBD1 identical over 8 bases. With V trimmed by 4 bases and J by 4 bases, 12 bases remained unmatched. CDR3 size: 16 residues. Germline V gene data show CDR1 as SGDLS and CDR2 as YYNGEE. The whole variable domain, filled in from reference TRBV9 and TRBJ1-2, reads DSGVTQTPKHLITATGQRVTLRCSPRSGDLSVYWYQQSLDQGLQFLIQYYNGEERAKGNILERFSAQQFPDLHSELNLSSLELGDSALYFCASSSTPGGSAYGYTFGSGTRLTVV.

There are a few counts of this clonotype. The V call is TRBV12-3 or TRBV12-4, the J call TRBJ2-1, with unresolved D. This CDR3 has 12 residues. Trimming left V 5 bases short and J 3 bases short, with 5 bases between. The CDR3 DNA sequence: TGTGCCAGCAGTAAAAACTACAATGAGCAGTTCTTC. As protein: CASSKNYNEQFF.

The chain combines TRBV11-2 with TRBJ1-1, with D possibly matching TRBD1 (5 bases). Germline V gene data show CDR1 as SGHAT and CDR2 as FQNNGV. CDR3 size: 15 residues. Trimming stripped 4 bases from V and 9 bases from J, with 21 bases between. The CDR3: CASSSPGGRGRKAFF. DNA for the CDR3: TGTGCCAGCAGCTCCCCTGGGGGAAGGGGCAGGAAAGCTTTCTTT.

The chain carries TRBV5-1 and TRBJ1-2; 7 positions match TRBD1. With 4 bases clipped from V and 2 bases from J, the junction kept 14 bases outside the gene matches. CDR3 length: 17 amino acids. Germline CDR1 reads SGHRS; CDR2 reads YFSETQ. The CDR3 region is CASSPDRPSLSNYGYTF. The CDR3 bases are TGCGCCAGCAGCCCGGACAGGCCGTCCCTCTCGAACTATGGCTACACCTTC.

This clonotype came up many times. The chain is built from TRBV12-3 or TRBV12-4 and TRBJ2-7, with D possibly TRBD1 on 6 matching bases. V was clipped by 6 bases and J by 7 bases, with 16 bases between them. The CDR3 sequence is 13 residues long. DNA of the CDR3: TGTGCCAGCAGCTTACAGGGATTTCGTGAGCAGTACTTC. Translating it yields CASSLQGFREQYF.

In its sample, this clonotype was seen many times. The J gene is TRBJ2-2, the V gene TRBV20-1, with 14 bases identical to TRBD2. V was pared by 6 bases and J by 5 bases, with 8 bases of the junction left unmatched. From germline, CDR1 is DFQATT and CDR2 SNEGSKA (reference sequence). This CDR3 comprises 16 residues. The CDR3 DNA reads TGCAGTGCCCCACAGCGACTAGCGGGGGGGACCGGGGAGCTGTTTTTT. As protein: CSAPQRLAGGTGELFF.

The table lists this clonotype with a few counts. The rearrangement uses TRBV6-5 and TRBJ1-2, with TRBD1 as a possible D gene (6 bases). The ends were cut back, 3 bases at V and 6 bases at J, with 11 bases in the middle. The V gene's germline CDR1 is MNHEY and CDR2 SVGAGI. This CDR3 spans 13 amino acids. For the CDR3, the DNA is TGTGCCAGCAGTTATACAGGGAAGCATGGCTACACCTTC. Its translation is CASSYTGKHGYTF.

This clonotype has a handful of counts. The CDR3 sequence is CASSRPSSYNEQFF. DNA of the CDR3: TGTGCCAGCAGTCGACCCTCTTCCTACAATGAGCAGTTCTTC. The chain recombines TRBV12-3 or TRBV12-4 with TRBJ2-1, with D hard to call. Trimming pared 5 bases from V and 1 base from J, leaving 9 bases between. The CDR3 runs 14 residues.

This clonotype was counted ten times or more. J is TRBJ1-1 and V is TRBV29-1; no clear D gene. The CDR3 is 13 residues long. Germline V gives CDR1 SQVTM, CDR2 ANQGSEA. V shed 5 bases and J shed 0 bases, with 10 bases lying between them. In nucleotides, the CDR3 is TGCAGCGTTCGCAGAATATTGAACACTGAAGCTTTCTTT. Translated, it gives CSVRRILNTEAFF.

This clonotype was counted only a few times. The chain recombines TRBV20-1 with TRBJ1-1; D gene uncertain. In germline, CDR1 is DFQATT, CDR2 SNEGSKA (reference sequence). V was pared by 3 bases and J by 9 bases, with 14 bases between. CDR3 size: 12 residues. The CDR3 DNA sequence: TGCAGTGCTAGCCCCTTGGGAGCCAAAGCTTTCTTT. Its protein product is CSASPLGAKAFF.

The J gene is TRBJ1-5, the V gene TRBV24-1; no clear D gene. CDR3 length equals 14 residues. V lost 7 bases and J lost 0, with 9 bases in between. Germline V gene data show CDR1 as KGHDR and CDR2 as SFDVKD. CDR3 sequence: CATRGPYSNQPQHF. DNA of the CDR3: TGTGCCACCAGGGGCCCGTATAGCAATCAGCCCCAGCATTTT.

This clonotype was observed a few times. The CDR3 protein is CSARDIRGGQPQHF. Here the CDR3 DNA reads TGCAGTGCTAGAGATATCAGGGGAGGTCAGCCCCAGCATTTT. This chain connects TRBV20-1 to TRBJ1-5; a possible D gene is TRBD1 (6 bases). Trimming took 0 bases from V and 6 from J, leaving 12 bases between them. Germline-derived CDR1 and CDR2 are DFQATT and SNEGSKA (reference sequence). This CDR3 has 14 residues.

J is TRBJ1-1 and V is TRBV20-1; D unclear. V was shortened by 0 bases and J by 4 bases, with 12 bases between the two germline ends. The CDR3 loop spans 14 amino acids. Germline CDR1 reads DFQATT; CDR2 reads SNEGSKA (reference sequence). CDR3 residues: CSARDHRRITEAFF. CDR3 nucleotide sequence: TGCAGTGCTAGAGATCACCGGCGGATCACTGAAGCTTTCTTT.

The rearrangement joins TRBV20-1 to TRBJ2-1, with TRBD2 identical over 7 bases. CDR3 size: 12 residues. From germline, CDR1 is DFQATT and CDR2 SNEGSKA (reference sequence). V lost 6 bases and J lost 8; bases outside the gene matches: 7. The CDR3 DNA follows: TGCAGTGCCTGGGAGCGGGGCTATGAGCAGTTCTTC. It translates to CSAWERGYEQFF.

The chain couples TRBV20-1 to TRBJ2-6, with D uncertain. The V end lost 6 bases, the J end lost 0 bases, and 9 bases lay between the germline ends. CDR1 is DFQATT, CDR2 SNEGSKA, per germline (reference sequence). The CDR3 is made up of 14 amino acids. DNA for the CDR3: TGCAGTGCCGAAAGGCCCTCTGGGGCCAACGTCCTGACTTTC. This sequence encodes CSAERPSGANVLTF.

The V call is TRBV20-1, the J call TRBJ1-1; D call uncertain. Deletions cut 5 bases from V and 1 base from J, with 17 bases between. Germline lookup yields CDR1 DFQATT and CDR2 SNEGSKA (reference sequence). The CDR3 is 15 amino acids. The CDR3 nucleotides read TGCAGTGCTCCCCCGAGAACGACTGAGAACACTGAAGCTTTCTTT. This encodes CSAPPRTTENTEAFF.

The chain couples TRBV20-1 to TRBJ2-5; 8 bases are a match to TRBD2. The germline V gene has CDR1 DFQATT and CDR2 SNEGSKA (reference sequence). The CDR3 spans 15 residues. V lost 5 bases, J lost 2 bases, and 10 bases stayed unmatched. The CDR3 region is CSARDGGDQQETQYF. The CDR3 region has the DNA TGCAGTGCTCGGGACGGGGGGGATCAACAAGAGACCCAGTACTTC.

This rearrangement joins TRBV12-3 or TRBV12-4 to TRBJ2-5, with 9 bases identical to TRBD2. After removal of 3 bases from V and 6 bases from J, the junction contained 17 bases not matched to a gene. The CDR3 runs 18 residues. The CDR3 region is CASSLRRREGLFRKTQYF. For the CDR3, the DNA is TGTGCCAGCAGTTTGAGGAGGCGGGAGGGCCTTTTCCGGAAGACCCAGTACTTC.

The rearrangement joins TRBV18 to TRBJ2-5; D might be TRBD2 (6 bases). This CDR3 region has 16 residues. V was trimmed by 5 bases and J by 2 bases, leaving 18 bases between them. In germline, CDR1 is KGHSH, CDR2 LQKENI. The CDR3 DNA sequence: TGTGCCAGCTCATCCAGGAGTTGGGGGGAACAAGAGACCCAGTACTTC. Amino acid sequence: CASSSRSWGEQETQYF.

This clonotype turned up a few times. This chain connects TRBV19 to TRBJ1-5; possibly TRBD1 for D (5 bases). Germline values: CDR1 LNHDA, CDR2 SQIVND (reference sequence). V was trimmed by 3 bases and J by 3 bases, leaving 12 bases between them. The CDR3 is 15 residues long. This chain's CDR3 is CASSIQGFHNQPQHF. DNA for the CDR3: TGTGCCAGTAGTATCCAGGGATTTCACAATCAGCCCCAGCATTTT.